Below, 31 T cell receptor beta chains from the same sample are listed, as sequenced in a study of control samples from healthy donors and cancer patients. Generated by immunoSEQ multiplex PCR, the TCRdb table keeps only in-frame clones and is missing some. This sample has 130,000 or so clones; around nine tenths occur once, and the top ten carry under 3%. Sequences were obtained from blood. The receptors were gathered from a man aged 35-49 years in good health.

V is TRBV9 and J is TRBJ2-2; D unresolved. The CDR3 extends over 13 amino acids. Between the trimmed V and J ends, which lost 0 bases and 7 bases, there was a span of 7 bases. The V gene's germline CDR1 is SGDLS and CDR2 YYNGEE. The CDR3 coding sequence is TGTGCCAGCAGCGTAGAAGTCTTCGGGGAGCTGTTTTTT. Its translation is CASSVEVFGELFF. Drawing the rest from reference TRBV9 and TRBJ2-2, the complete variable domain is DSGVTQTPKHLITATGQRVTLRCSPRSGDLSVYWYQQSLDQGLQFLIQYYNGEERAKGNILERFSAQQFPDLHSELNLSSLELGDSALYFCASSVEVFGELFFGEGSRLTVL.

The CDR3 DNA is TGTGCCAGCAGTGAAGCGCGGGGAGGGGAGGCTTTCTTT. This codes for CASSEARGGEAFF. The genes are TRBV6-1 and TRBJ1-1; possible D gene TRBD1, 5 bases. This CDR3 is 13 amino acids long. Trimming took off 0 bases at V and 11 bases at J, with 13 bases between the two ends. Per germline, CDR1 MNHNS and CDR2 SASEGT.

The chain uses TRBV1 and TRBJ1-1. TRBV1 corresponds to a pseudogene. The CDR3 is made up of 19 amino acids. CDR3 in amino acids: CTSSQDEGKTASMNTEAFF. The CDR3 nucleotides are TGCACCAGCAGCCAAGATGAAGGGAAAACAGCGTCTATGAACACTGAAGCTTTCTTT.

V is TRBV12-5 and J is TRBJ1-5; TRBD1 might be the D (6 bases). The germline V gene has CDR1 LGHNT and CDR2 FRNRAP. The CDR3 contains 14 residues. V was pared by 5 bases and J by 1 base, with 9 bases between. For the CDR3, the DNA is TGTGCTAGTGGTAACAGGGTCAGCAATCAGCCCCAGCATTTT. Translating gives CASGNRVSNQPQHF.

This clone turned up a few times. The chain carries TRBV28 and TRBJ2-3; TRBD2 aligns across 10 bases. V trimming: 5 bases; J trimming: 3 bases; junction bases outside the gene matches: 8. The length of the CDR3 is 16 residues. Per the germline V gene, CDR1 is MDHEN and CDR2 is SYDVKM. Here the CDR3 DNA reads TGTGCCAGCAGTCAAGTAGCGGGGGGCGAAACAGATACGCAGTATTTT. Translating it yields CASSQVAGGETDTQYF.

This chain joins TRBV28 and TRBJ1-2; the D gene is possibly TRBD1 (5 bases). V was pared by 2 bases and J by 2 bases, with 9 bases between. The CDR3 contains 14 residues. CDR1 and CDR2 (germline): MDHEN, SYDVKM. The CDR3 spells CASSLSRVNYGYTF. CDR3 coding DNA: TGTGCCAGCAGTTTAAGCAGGGTAAACTATGGCTACACCTTC.

V usage is TRBV2 and J usage is TRBJ2-1; possible D gene TRBD2, 6 bases. This CDR3 contains 15 residues. V was trimmed by 8 bases and J by 5 bases, leaving 19 bases between them. The germline CDR1 and CDR2 sequences are SNHLY and FYNNEI. The CDR3, as DNA: TGTGCCAGCTCTACATCCCGCGGGGCCAACAATGAGCAGTTCTTC. This translates into CASSTSRGANNEQFF.

The chain is built from TRBV12-3 or TRBV12-4 and TRBJ1-5; D is perhaps TRBD1 (5 bases). This CDR3 is 13 amino acids long. The V gene lost 3 bases and the J gene lost 4 bases, with 7 bases spanning the gap. DNA of the CDR3: TGTGCCAGCAGTTTGGCAGGGAATCAGCCCCAGCATTTT. Translation: CASSLAGNQPQHF.

This sequence joins TRBV7-3 and TRBJ2-2, with TRBD2 identical over 13 bases. Germline V gives CDR1 SGHTA, CDR2 FQGTGA. Germline trimming cut 5 bases from V and 5 bases from J; bases unmatched to any gene: 8. This CDR3 region has 17 residues. CDR3 nucleotide sequence: TGTGCCAGCAGCCAAACGGGACTAGCGGGGAAGACCGGGGAGCTGTTTTTT. Its protein product is CASSQTGLAGKTGELFF.

Notes on this clone: Compared with germline, one end of the junction differs, possibly owing to a read error. V is TRBV28 and J is TRBJ2-6; 9 nucleotides match TRBD1. Per germline, CDR1 MDHEN and CDR2 SYDVKM. CDR3 length: 21 residues. CDR3 bases: TGTGCCAGCAGCCACGACTCGACTGGGACAGGGAAGTTAGCTGGGGCCAACGTCCCGACTTTC. Its translation: CASSHDSTGTGKLAGANVPTF.

The rearrangement joins TRBV5-4 to TRBJ1-4; 7 nucleotides agree with TRBD1. V shed 3 bases, J shed 7 bases, and the junction held 6 bases outside the gene matches. The CDR3 totals 14 residues. Germline CDR1 and CDR2: SGHNT and YYREEE (reference sequence). In DNA form, the CDR3 reads TGTGCCAGCAGCTCACAGGGGATCATTGAAAAACTGTTTTTT. It specifies CASSSQGIIEKLFF.

The V and J genes are TRBV5-1 and TRBJ2-1, with D unresolved. This CDR3 region has 15 residues. Germline lookup yields CDR1 SGHRS and CDR2 YFSETQ. Trimming removed 2 bases from V and 2 bases from J, with 11 bases in between. The CDR3 DNA sequence: TGCGCCAGCAGCTTCGGGTTTCAGCCCTACAATGAGCAGTTCTTC. Protein sequence: CASSFGFQPYNEQFF.

The chain joins TRBV10-3 to TRBJ1-5; no reliable D call. Germline V CDR1 and CDR2: ENHRY, SYGVKD. CDR3 length: 18 residues. The V end lost 4 bases, the J end lost 1 base, and 20 bases lay between the germline ends. CDR3 DNA sequence: TGTGCCATCAGTGCAACCAAAGTGACGGCTGGCAGCAATCAGCCCCAGCATTTT. Translation: CAISATKVTAGSNQPQHF.

The chain carries TRBV18 and TRBJ2-7; 11 bases are a match to TRBD2. Per germline, CDR1 KGHSH and CDR2 LQKENI. The CDR3 contains 15 residues. After removal of 2 bases from V and 2 bases from J, the junction contained 2 bases not matched to a gene. The CDR3 DNA is TGTGCCAGCTCACCAGGGACTAGCGGACCCTACGAGCAGTACTTC. Amino acids: CASSPGTSGPYEQYF.

The chain carries TRBV6-5 and TRBJ2-3, with D possibly being TRBD2 (5 bases). V lost 6 bases and J 8 bases, leaving 15 bases between the germline ends. The CDR3 is 13 amino acids. The germline CDR1 and CDR2 sequences are MNHEY and SVGAGI. CDR3 region: CASSTSPGSTQYF. In DNA form, the CDR3 reads TGTGCCAGCAGCACCAGCCCGGGGAGTACGCAGTATTTT.

V is TRBV2 and J is TRBJ2-7; possibly TRBD1 or TRBD2 for D (5 bases each). Germline CDR1 and CDR2: SNHLY and FYNNEI. The V and J ends lost 2 bases and 1 base respectively, with 15 bases between them. This CDR3 has 16 amino acids. This chain's CDR3 is CASSERGTSLSYEQYF. The CDR3 bases are TGTGCCAGCAGTGAAAGAGGGACCTCACTTTCCTACGAGCAGTACTTC.

The chain couples TRBV7-3 to TRBJ2-3; the match to TRBD2 covers 8 bases. The junction had 4 bases not matched to a gene; V was cut back by 0 bases and J by 2 bases. The CDR3 runs to 16 residues. The germline V gene encodes CDR1 SGHTA and CDR2 FQGTGA. CDR3 DNA: TGTGCCAGCAGCTTAACCGGGACTAGACCCACAGATACGCAGTATTTT. Residues: CASSLTGTRPTDTQYF.

This clone was recorded only once. This sample includes further DNA sequences coding for the same CDR3. V and J are TRBV7-9 and TRBJ2-3; no reliable D call. CDR1 is SEHNR, CDR2 FQNEAQ, per germline (reference sequence). V was trimmed by 1 base and J by 4 bases, leaving 3 bases between them. The CDR3 contains 12 residues. The CDR3 loop reads CASSLGADTQYF. The CDR3 coding sequence is TGTGCCAGCAGCTTAGGGGCAGATACGCAGTATTTT.

The rearrangement joins TRBV14 to TRBJ2-7, with 7 bases aligning to TRBD1. The trim removed 3 bases at V and 1 base at J, leaving 6 bases unmatched. CDR3 length: 15 amino acids. Germline CDR1 is SGHDN and CDR2 is FVKESK. The chain's CDR3 is CASSHLTGQSYEQYF. Written as DNA, the CDR3 is TGTGCCAGCAGCCATTTGACAGGGCAATCCTACGAGCAGTACTTC.

This chain links TRBV1 with TRBJ2-4. TRBV1 has pseudogene status. The CDR3 is 15 residues long. The CDR3, as DNA: TGCACCAGCAGCCAAGGTTGGAAAGCCAAAAACATTCAGTACTTC. This gives the protein CTSSQGWKAKNIQYF.

The chain uses TRBV4-1 and TRBJ2-7; TRBD2 matches 8 bases. Germline trimming cut 1 base from V and 0 bases from J; bases unmatched to any gene: 8. CDR3 length equals 17 residues. CDR1 and CDR2 (germline): MGHRA, YSYEKL. This chain's CDR3 is CASSQAWFSGGSYEQYF. The CDR3 bases are TGCGCCAGCAGCCAAGCATGGTTCAGCGGGGGCTCCTACGAGCAGTACTTC.

V and J are TRBV24-1 and TRBJ2-1; maybe TRBD2 (6 bases). Germline V gives CDR1 KGHDR, CDR2 SFDVKD. CDR3 length: 14 amino acids. V gave up 6 bases and J gave up 0 bases, with 8 bases separating them. CDR3 region: CATSRGNSYNEQFF. CDR3 DNA: TGTGCCACCAGTCGGGGGAACTCCTACAATGAGCAGTTCTTC.

V usage is TRBV2 and J usage is TRBJ1-1, with D possibly matching TRBD1 (5 bases). This CDR3 is 13 amino acids long. CDR1 and CDR2 (germline): SNHLY, FYNNEI. V was pared by 3 bases and J by 3 bases, with 8 bases between. The CDR3 DNA reads as TGTGCCAGCAGTGAGGGGCCACACACTGAAGCTTTCTTT. Protein sequence: CASSEGPHTEAFF.

This chain connects TRBV28 to TRBJ2-6; D is uncertain. The V and J ends lost 5 bases and 2 bases respectively, with 4 bases between them. The CDR3 spans 13 residues. The germline V gene has CDR1 MDHEN and CDR2 SYDVKM. The CDR3 sequence: CASSIPGANVLTF. The DNA of the CDR3 is TGTGCCAGCAGTATCCCTGGGGCCAACGTCCTGACTTTC.

V is TRBV3-1 (or the pseudogene TRBV3-2) and J is TRBJ2-6; D gene uncertain. Between the trimmed V and J ends, which lost 6 bases and 0 bases, there was a span of 6 bases. CDR3 size: 14 residues. Germline V gene sequence: CDR1 LGHDT, CDR2 YNNKEL (reference sequence). The CDR3 DNA reads TGTGCCAGCAGTACCCGCTCTGGGGCCAACGTCCTGACTTTC. Translation: CASSTRSGANVLTF.

This clone showed up just a few times. The CDR3 coding sequence is TGTGCCAGCACCTCACGCGTGGCTAATTCACCCCTCCACTTT. This sequence encodes CASTSRVANSPLHF. The gene calls are TRBV28 and TRBJ1-6; D is unresolved. V was shortened by 7 bases and J by 6 bases, with 13 bases between the two germline ends. The CDR3 length is 14 residues. From germline, CDR1 is MDHEN and CDR2 SYDVKM.

The chain links TRBV12-5 to TRBJ2-2; D perhaps matches TRBD1 (6 bases). The germline CDR1 and CDR2 sequences are LGHNT and FRNRAP. The CDR3 runs 15 residues. V was clipped by 7 bases and J by 4 bases, with 16 bases between them. The chain's CDR3 is CASAKGEYGTGELFF. CDR3 DNA: TGTGCTAGTGCTAAGGGGGAGTACGGCACCGGGGAGCTGTTTTTT.

The V call is TRBV24-1, the J call TRBJ2-4; D tentatively fits TRBD1 or TRBD2 (5 bases each). Looked up from germline, CDR1 is KGHDR and CDR2 is SFDVKD. There are 11 residues in the CDR3. Trimming stripped 12 bases from V and 8 bases from J, with 13 bases between. The CDR3 DNA sequence: TGTGCCCCATGCCGAGGGGACATTCAGTACTTC. Protein sequence: CAPCRGDIQYF.

The V gene is TRBV7-3, the J gene TRBJ2-2; D perhaps matches TRBD1 (6 bases). V lost 5 bases and J 3 bases, leaving 19 bases between the germline ends. This CDR3 has 17 residues. CDR1 SGHTA and CDR2 FQGTGA come from the germline V gene. The CDR3 nucleotides read TGTGCCAGCAGCCCGGACAGCAACCTTTTTGACACCGGGGAGCTGTTTTTT. Translation: CASSPDSNLFDTGELFF.

The V and J genes are TRBV6-5 and TRBJ2-5, with 7 bases identical to TRBD1. Per germline, CDR1 MNHEY and CDR2 SVGAGI. The CDR3 sequence is 12 residues long. V shed 6 bases, J shed 2 bases, and the junction held 0 bases outside the gene matches. CDR3 bases: TGTGCCAGCAGGACAGGGCAAGAGACCCAGTACTTC. Protein: CASRTGQETQYF.

The chain couples TRBV6-5 to TRBJ2-5; D unresolved. From germline, CDR1 is MNHEY and CDR2 SVGAGI. This CDR3 has 11 residues. The V gene lost 8 bases and the J gene lost 6 bases, with 10 bases spanning the gap. CDR3 nucleotides: TGTGCCAGCGGTCCGGGTAAGACCCAGTACTTC. It codes for CASGPGKTQYF.